Given below is one T cell receptor (beta chain) in context. Per the original data handling: Researchers report that nucleated cell counts were estimated from reference gene primer amplification. Produced via immunoSEQ multiplex PCR; TCRdb's table is partial and in-frame only. Clonal size and the V and J genes are those of that table, whereas D and trimming came from the DNA. This sample yields roughly 360,000 clones, of which 80% to 90% are seen a single time; roughly 1.4% belongs to the top ten. The entry originates in a study of blood T cell repertoires in COVID-19. Recruitment covered some 25 US areas and drew participants whose ages spanned about 18 to 95 years. The receptor was isolated from a man younger than 40 who had recovered from COVID-19. The sequencing sample was made of PBMCs or T cells enriched from blood (not recorded which).

CDR3 protein: CASSRGVSRGDEQFF. The CDR3 region has the DNA TGTGCCAGCAGCCGGGGCGTATCGCGGGGAGATGAGCAGTTCTTC. V usage is TRBV7-9 and J usage is TRBJ2-1, with a possible D match to TRBD2 (6 bases). Germline V gives CDR1 SEHNR, CDR2 FQNEAQ (reference sequence). The ends were cut back, 5 bases at V and 8 bases at J, with 19 bases in the middle. The CDR3 runs 15 residues.